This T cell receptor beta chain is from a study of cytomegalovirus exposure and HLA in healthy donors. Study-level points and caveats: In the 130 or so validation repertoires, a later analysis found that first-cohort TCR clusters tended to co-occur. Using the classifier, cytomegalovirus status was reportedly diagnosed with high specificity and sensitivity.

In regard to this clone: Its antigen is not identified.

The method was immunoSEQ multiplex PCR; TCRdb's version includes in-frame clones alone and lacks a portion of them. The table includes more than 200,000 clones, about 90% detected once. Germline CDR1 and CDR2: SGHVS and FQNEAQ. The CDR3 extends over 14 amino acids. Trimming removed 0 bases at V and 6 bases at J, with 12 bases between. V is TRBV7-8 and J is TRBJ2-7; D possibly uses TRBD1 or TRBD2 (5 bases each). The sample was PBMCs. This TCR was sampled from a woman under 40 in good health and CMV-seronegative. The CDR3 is CASSLALGESEQYF. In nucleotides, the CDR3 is TGTGCCAGCAGCTTAGCGCTGGGGGAGAGCGAGCAGTACTTC.